The 27 T cell receptor beta chains below all came from one sample that was sequenced in a study of T cell responses to AZD1222 COVID-19 vaccine (dated by TCRdb to the early 2020s). What this sample's time point label stands for: baseline before first vaccination. Receptor libraries were prepared by the immunoSEQ multiplex PCR assay. TCRdb carries this immuneACCESS record with in-frame sequences only. Its versions omit some clonotypes, under half of them owing to an unresolved V gene in the studies checked, with the rest unexplained. The sample contains nearly 35,000 clones, 75% to 90% of them found a single time. Less than 7% of the sample belongs to the ten largest clones. This material consisted of peripheral blood, taken on day 0 of AZD1222 vaccination. All receptors derive from an adult in good health.

This sequence joins TRBV19 and TRBJ1-2; TRBD1 aligns across 8 bases. The CDR3 has 15 residues. Germline V gives CDR1 LNHDA, CDR2 SQIVND (reference sequence). Losses at the gene ends were 7 bases for V and 3 bases for J; bases not matched to a gene: 10. In DNA, the CDR3 is TGTGCCAGTATCCCACAGGGGGGGATGGACTATGGCTACACCTTC. This gives the protein CASIPQGGMDYGYTF.

This chain joins TRBV11-2 and TRBJ1-2; D may be TRBD1 (5 bases). Trimming stripped 5 bases from V and 8 bases from J, with 18 bases between. Germline CDR1 and CDR2: SGHAT and FQNNGV. The CDR3 has 14 residues. The CDR3 spells CASSKGSRDLGYTF. DNA of the CDR3: TGTGCCAGCAGCAAAGGTAGCAGGGATCTGGGCTACACCTTC. The full variable domain, in which reference TRBV11-2 and TRBJ1-2 provide the parts outside the CDR3, is EAGVAQSPRYKIIEKRQSVAFWCNPISGHATLYWYQQILGQGPKLLIQFQNNGVVDDSQLPKDRFSAERLKGVDSTLKIQPAKLEDSAVYLCASSKGSRDLGYTFGSGTRLTVV.

The rearrangement uses TRBV18 and TRBJ1-2; 11 nucleotides line up with TRBD1. With 6 bases clipped from V and 6 bases from J, the junction kept 9 bases outside the gene matches. Germline assignment: CDR1 KGHSH and CDR2 LQKENI. There are 15 residues in the CDR3. CDR3 in amino acids: CASSTSRTGGDGYTF. Written as DNA, the CDR3 is TGTGCCAGCTCGACGTCACGGACAGGGGGCGATGGCTACACCTTC. Full variable domain (missing parts from reference TRBV18 and TRBJ1-2): NAGVMQNPRHLVRRRGQEARLRCSPMKGHSHVYWYRQLPEEGLKFMVYLQKENIIDESGMPKERFSAEFPKEGPSILRIQQVVRGDSAAYFCASSTSRTGGDGYTFGSGTRLTVV.

CDR3 residues: CASFAERGTGELFF. CDR3 coding DNA: TGTGCCAGTTTTGCCGAAAGGGGCACCGGGGAGCTGTTTTTT. The V call is TRBV2, the J call TRBJ2-2; a possible D gene is TRBD1 (5 bases). V was pared by 9 bases and J by 4 bases, with 15 bases between. The CDR3 covers 14 residues. From germline, CDR1 is SNHLY and CDR2 FYNNEI.

The chain uses TRBV20-1 and TRBJ1-1; possibly TRBD1 for D (6 bases). The ends were cut back, 3 bases at V and 6 bases at J, with 11 bases in the middle. This CDR3 spans 12 amino acids. CDR1 is DFQATT and CDR2 is SNEGSKA in the germline V gene (reference sequence). The CDR3 sequence: CSASLGAAEAFF. CDR3 DNA sequence: TGCAGTGCTAGTTTGGGGGCCGCTGAAGCTTTCTTT.

This chain joins TRBV5-1 and TRBJ2-7; 7 nucleotides match TRBD2. The CDR3 length is 15 residues. V gave up 4 bases and J gave up 2 bases; unmatched junction bases: 9. CDR1 and CDR2 from the germline V gene are SGHRS and YFSETQ. CDR3 nucleotides: TGCGCCAGCAGCCCGGGTAGTAGCGGGCCCTACGAGCAGTACTTC. As protein: CASSPGSSGPYEQYF.

The genes are TRBV27 and TRBJ2-3; 7 positions agree with TRBD2. CDR1 and CDR2 (germline): MNHEY, SMNVEV (reference sequence). This CDR3 has 17 amino acids. With V trimmed by 2 bases and J by 1 base, 9 bases remained unmatched. The CDR3 DNA sequence: TGTGCCAGCAGTTTAAATTATCGGCTAGCGGGCACAGATACGCAGTATTTT. Its translation is CASSLNYRLAGTDTQYF.

CDR3 loop: CAIGTANEKLFF. The CDR3 nucleotides read TGTGCCATCGGGACAGCTAATGAAAAACTGTTTTTT. This rearrangement joins TRBV12-3 or TRBV12-4 to TRBJ1-4, with 7 bases fitting TRBD1. V shed 10 bases and J 3 bases; nucleotides not matched to a gene: 2. The CDR3 loop spans 12 amino acids.

The genes are TRBV5-1 and TRBJ2-4, with 14 bases matching TRBD2. Germline V gives CDR1 SGHRS, CDR2 YFSETQ. This CDR3 has 20 residues. With V trimmed by 4 bases and J by 0 bases, 12 bases remained unmatched. The CDR3 is CASSPGLAGGASIAKNIQYF. As DNA, the CDR3 is TGCGCCAGCAGCCCCGGACTAGCGGGAGGCGCCTCTATAGCCAAAAACATTCAGTACTTC.

This chain joins TRBV7-9 and TRBJ2-7; no firm D call. Germline-derived CDR1 and CDR2 are SEHNR and FQNEAQ (reference sequence). The CDR3 has 13 amino acids. V shed 4 bases and J shed 3 bases, with 10 bases lying between them. The CDR3, as DNA: TGTGCCAGCAGCTCTCAGATCAACTACGAGCAGTACTTC. Protein product: CASSSQINYEQYF.

This clone was recorded a few times. The chain recombines TRBV6-5 with TRBJ1-4; D might be TRBD1 (5 bases). Trimming left V 9 bases short and J 11 bases short, with 22 bases between. The length of the CDR3 is 14 residues. Germline V gives CDR1 MNHEY, CDR2 SVGAGI. The CDR3 loop is CASQEGQGVKKLFF. Here the CDR3 DNA reads TGTGCCAGTCAAGAGGGGCAGGGTGTTAAGAAACTGTTTTTT.

This clone was picked up a small number of times. The CDR3 loop is CASSLGTGGSYNSPLHF. The CDR3 nucleotides read TGTGCCAGCAGTTTAGGGACAGGGGGCTCCTATAATTCACCCCTCCACTTT. The chain has TRBV28 and TRBJ1-6; 11 bases align to TRBD1. Losses at the gene ends were 2 bases for V and 0 bases for J; bases not matched to a gene: 0. Germline assignment: CDR1 MDHEN and CDR2 SYDVKM. This CDR3 is 17 amino acids long.

In this sample, this clone turned up a few times. The rearrangement links TRBV7-3 to TRBJ1-1; 11 bases fit TRBD1. Looked up from germline, CDR1 is SGHTA and CDR2 is FQGTGA. The CDR3 has 15 residues. Germline trimming cut 5 bases from V and 4 bases from J; bases unmatched to any gene: 6. The CDR3 coding sequence is TGTGCCAGCAGCCCTGAAGGGACAGGGGGCACTGAAGCTTTCTTT. Amino acids: CASSPEGTGGTEAFF.

There are a few counts of this clone. The chain joins TRBV12-3 or TRBV12-4 to TRBJ2-1; the D gene is possibly TRBD2 (6 bases). Trimming cost V 6 bases and J 3 bases, with 9 bases left between them. The CDR3 covers 13 residues. CDR3 DNA: TGTGCCAGCAGGTCCGGGGGCTACAATGAGCAGTTCTTC. Translated, it gives CASRSGGYNEQFF.

The chain carries TRBV3-1 (or the pseudogene TRBV3-2) and TRBJ1-6, with D possibly matching TRBD1 (6 bases). V lost 4 bases and J 8 bases, leaving 12 bases between the germline ends. Germline V CDR1 and CDR2: LGHDT, YNNKEL (reference sequence). The CDR3 has 14 amino acids. In nucleotides, the CDR3 is TGTGCCAGCAGCCCTCTGAGGGGGGATTCACCCCTCCACTTT. As protein: CASSPLRGDSPLHF.

The chain combines TRBV5-4 with TRBJ1-4; 10 bases line up with TRBD1. The CDR3 has 15 amino acids. V was pared by 0 bases and J by 10 bases, with 6 bases of the junction left unmatched. Per germline, CDR1 SGHNT and CDR2 YYREEE (reference sequence). The CDR3 is CASSLGTGGFGKLFF. Written as DNA, the CDR3 is TGTGCCAGCAGCTTGGGGACAGGGGGATTTGGAAAACTGTTTTTT.

This clone showed up just once. The chain has TRBV7-2 and TRBJ1-2; D is unresolved. Germline V gene lookup returns CDR1 SGHTA and CDR2 FQGNSA. V shed 1 base and J shed 3 bases, with 9 bases lying between them. This CDR3 contains 14 residues. CDR3 bases: TGTGCCAGCAGCTTAGGGGGTAGGGACTATGGCTACACCTTC. It specifies CASSLGGRDYGYTF.

V and J are TRBV5-4 and TRBJ2-5, with 7 bases identical to TRBD2. J was trimmed by 5 bases and V by 4 bases; bases with no gene match: 8. CDR1 and CDR2 from the germline V gene are SGHNT and YYREEE (reference sequence). This CDR3 comprises 14 residues. CDR3 bases: TGTGCCAGCAGCACTAAAGTGGGGGGGGAGACCCAGTACTTC. The encoded protein is CASSTKVGGETQYF.

The chain recombines TRBV4-2 with TRBJ1-2, with 7 bases that match TRBD1. Looked up from germline, CDR1 is LGHNA and CDR2 is YNFKEQ. This CDR3 has 17 residues. V trimming: 1 base; J trimming: 5 bases; junction bases outside the gene matches: 13. For the CDR3, the DNA is TGTGCCAGCAGCCAAGGCCAGGGACAGCTTATTGATTATGGCTACACCTTC. Protein sequence: CASSQGQGQLIDYGYTF.

This chain connects TRBV5-6 to TRBJ2-3; TRBD2 matches at 7 bases. This CDR3 has 12 residues. Germline-derived CDR1 and CDR2 are SGHDT and YYEEEE. Unmatched junction bases numbered 2, after V lost 7 bases and J lost 3 bases. The CDR3 sequence: CASAGVTDTQYF. As DNA, the CDR3 is TGTGCCAGCGCGGGAGTGACAGATACGCAGTATTTT.

The rearrangement uses TRBV27 and TRBJ2-3; 9 bases align to TRBD2. The CDR3 runs to 15 residues. Trimming at V came to 3 bases and at J to 2 bases, leaving 3 bases not matched to a gene. From germline, CDR1 is MNHEY and CDR2 SMNVEV (reference sequence). DNA of the CDR3: TGTGCCAGCAGTTTCCTAGCGGGGACCACAGATACGCAGTATTTT. Translating gives CASSFLAGTTDTQYF.

The chain employs TRBV11-2 and TRBJ2-1; 10 nucleotides match TRBD2. Trimming cost V 5 bases and J 5 bases; bases outside gene matches: 6. Germline-derived CDR1 and CDR2 are SGHAT and FQNNGV. The CDR3 has 15 amino acids. DNA of the CDR3: TGTGCCAGCAGCCCCCGACTAGCGGGTAACAATGAGCAGTTCTTC. Its protein product is CASSPRLAGNNEQFF.

The genes are TRBV18 and TRBJ2-1; 13 nucleotides match TRBD2. The CDR3 has 16 residues. The germline V gene has CDR1 KGHSH and CDR2 LQKENI. Trimming removed 6 bases from V and 8 bases from J; junction bases left unmatched: 10. Here the CDR3 DNA reads TGTGCCAGCTCTCACACTAGCGGGGGGGCGACCCATGAGCAGTTCTTC. It yields the protein CASSHTSGGATHEQFF.

In its sample, this clone was seen a few times. The V gene is TRBV27, the J gene TRBJ1-6, with D uncertain. The germline gives CDR1 MNHEY, CDR2 SMNVEV (reference sequence). The CDR3 length is 15 residues. V lost 4 bases and J lost 3, with 10 bases in between. CDR3 nucleotides: TGTGCCAGCAGTTCCGGACTGAACTATAATTCACCCCTCCACTTT. Its protein is CASSSGLNYNSPLHF.

This chain uses TRBV11-2 with TRBJ1-1; possibly TRBD1 for D (5 bases). The CDR3 runs to 13 residues. Germline V lookup: CDR1 SGHAT, CDR2 FQNNGV. V lost 5 bases and J lost 1, with 8 bases in between. CDR3 sequence: CASSQTENTEAFF. The CDR3 DNA follows: TGTGCCAGCAGCCAGACAGAGAACACTGAAGCTTTCTTT.

The genes are TRBV28 and TRBJ1-5; D not resolved. This CDR3 comprises 15 residues. CDR1 and CDR2 from the germline V gene are MDHEN and SYDVKM. Trimming stripped 3 bases from V and 4 bases from J, with 13 bases between. DNA of the CDR3: TGTGCCAGCAGTTTTTTCACTGGCCAAAATCAGCCCCAGCATTTT. Translating gives CASSFFTGQNQPQHF. Together with reference TRBV28 and TRBJ1-5, the CDR3 gives the full variable domain: DVKVTQSSRYLVKRTGEKVFLECVQDMDHENMFWYRQDPGLGLRLIYFSYDVKMKEKGDIPEGYSVSREKKERFSLILESASTNQTSMYLCASSFFTGQNQPQHFGDGTRLSIL.

The chain joins TRBV7-9 to TRBJ2-1; TRBD1 might be the D (5 bases). Per the germline V gene, CDR1 is SEHNR and CDR2 is FQNEAQ (reference sequence). V was clipped by 1 base and J by 7 bases, with 5 bases between them. The CDR3 is 12 amino acids. The CDR3 spells CASSLGTNEQFF. In nucleotides, the CDR3 is TGTGCCAGCAGCTTAGGGACAAATGAGCAGTTCTTC.